A selection of T cell receptor beta chains follows, all from one sample in a study of T-cell memory formation after mild COVID-19. TCRdb re-called the 5' RACE reads with MiXCR, one entry per CDR3 protein. The sample lists some 450,000 distinct CDR3 sequences, more than 15% seen once, with 20% to 25% in the top ten. The sequenced sample consisted of PBMCs or a T cell subset sorted from them (not recorded which). The source of these receptors is a man between 18 and 29 years old who had mild COVID-19 (a few samples of this study predate the infection). Cell type and time point are not known. CDR3s include the opening cysteine and the closing phenylalanine or tryptophan. Each record gives: D gene, clone size, J gene, V gene, CDR3 length, CDR3 protein, CDR3 DNA. D genes are given only for firm matches. Size tells how often a clone was seen (once, few, many) or the class of an expanded clone, and some rows leave it out.

. few TRBJ2-7 TRBV7-2 13 CASSTQQGNEQYF TGTGCCAGCAGCACGCAACAGGGAAACGAGCAGTACTTC
. . TRBJ1-6 TRBV5-6 16 CASSLIDHRDNSPLHF TGTGCCAGCAGCTTAATTGATCATAGGGATAATTCACCCCTCCACTTT
. few TRBJ1-3 TRBV12-3/TRBV12-4 11 CASSLGKAIYF TGTGCCAGCAGTTTGGGGAAGGCCATATATTTT
. . TRBJ1-2 TRBV6-6 15 CASTQEGTAGYGYTF TGTGCCAGCACCCAGGAGGGGACTGCTGGTTATGGCTACACCTTC
TRBD1 few TRBJ2-1 TRBV20-1 15 CSAPKDWTGYNEQFF TGCAGTGCTCCGAAAGATTGGACAGGCTACAATGAGCAGTTCTTC
. . TRBJ2-5 TRBV5-1 15 CASSLAGWLKETQYF TGCGCCAGCAGCTTGGCTGGTTGGCTGAAAGAGACCCAGTACTTC
. many TRBJ1-1 TRBV5-1 13 CASSDASNTEAFF TGCGCCAGCAGTGACGCGTCGAACACTGAAGCTTTCTTT
. . TRBJ2-1 TRBV20-1 15 CSARDMGSPGNEQFF TGCAGTGCTAGAGACATGGGGTCCCCGGGGAATGAGCAGTTCTTC
TRBD1 few TRBJ2-7 TRBV6-1 16 CASRASPTGESYEQYF TGTGCCAGCAGAGCCTCGCCGACAGGGGAATCCTACGAGCAGTACTTC
. few TRBJ1-2 TRBV20-1 12 CSAPFEVDGYTF TGCAGTGCCCCATTTGAGGTCGATGGCTACACCTTC
. . TRBJ1-1 TRBV11-2 13 CASSLGNGRRAFF TGTGCCAGCAGCTTGGGGAACGGTCGGAGAGCTTTCTTT
TRBD2 . TRBJ2-1 TRBV7-2 13 CASSGLAGDEQFF TGTGCCAGCAGTGGACTAGCGGGGGATGAGCAGTTCTTC
TRBD1 few TRBJ1-5 TRBV7-2 13 CASSLTGIQPQHF TGTGCCAGCAGCCTGACAGGGATACAGCCCCAGCATTTT
. few TRBJ2-7 TRBV9 17 CASSVGSSPTTVNEQYF TGTGCCAGCAGCGTAGGCAGTTCCCCGACCACCGTAAACGAGCAGTACTTC
. . TRBJ2-2 TRBV28 16 CASSEPGASNTGELFF TGTGCCAGCAGTGAACCAGGGGCGTCGAACACCGGGGAGCTGTTTTTT
. . TRBJ2-1 TRBV5-8 9 CARAVEQFF TGTGCCAGGGCGGTTGAGCAGTTCTTC
. few TRBJ1-2 TRBV5-1 17 CASSLGLQGPANYGYTF TGCGCCAGCAGCTTGGGCCTTCAGGGGCCTGCTAACTATGGCTACACCTTC
. many TRBJ1-1 TRBV28 16 CASSFQYSNPNTEAFF TGTGCCAGCAGTTTTCAGTACTCCAACCCGAACACTGAAGCTTTCTTT
TRBD2 few TRBJ2-3 TRBV7-2 16 CASSLAVRGGGDTQYF TGTGCCAGCAGCTTAGCGGTGCGGGGGGGCGGGGATACGCAGTATTTT
. . TRBJ2-4 TRBV4-3 13 CASSQDQGNIQYF TGCGCCAGCAGCCAAGATCAGGGGAACATTCAGTACTTC
. . TRBJ2-1 TRBV4-1 15 CASSQTGGRWFEQFF TGCGCCAGCAGCCAGACCGGGGGGCGGTGGTTTGAGCAGTTCTTC
. . TRBJ1-2 TRBV29-1 14 CSVPGASYYYGYTF TGCAGCGTTCCAGGGGCTTCATATTACTATGGCTACACCTTC
. few TRBJ1-1 TRBV15 13 CATSRDLNTEAFF TGTGCCACCAGCAGAGATCTGAACACTGAAGCTTTCTTT
TRBD2 . TRBJ2-3 TRBV28 15 CASSTSGSGTDTQYF TGTGCCAGCAGTACTAGCGGATCAGGGACAGATACGCAGTATTTT
TRBD2 . TRBJ2-1 TRBV7-9 15 CASSPVPSGRNEQFF TGTGCCAGCAGCCCCGTCCCTAGCGGGAGAAATGAGCAGTTCTTC
. few TRBJ1-5 TRBV7-9 12 CASGRDIQPQHF TGTGCCAGCGGTCGGGACATACAGCCCCAGCATTTT
. . TRBJ1-3 TRBV5-1 15 CASSLVAGRGNTIYF TGCGCCAGCAGCTTGGTCGCAGGGCGCGGAAACACCATATATTTT
. many TRBJ2-1 TRBV25-1 17 CASREGMGDRQGDEQFF TGTGCCAGCAGGGAGGGGATGGGGGACAGACAAGGTGATGAGCAGTTCTTC
. many TRBJ2-3 TRBV7-3 15 CASSDRGGGTDTQYF TGTGCCAGCTCAGACCGCGGGGGCGGAACAGATACGCAGTATTTT
. few TRBJ1-6 TRBV28 14 CASSPSGPVGTLHF TGTGCCAGCAGTCCTAGTGGGCCAGTGGGAACCCTCCACTTT
TRBD1 . TRBJ2-1 TRBV5-1 16 CASSLAFRGRNNEQFF TGCGCCAGCAGCTTGGCGTTCAGGGGGCGCAACAATGAGCAGTTCTTC
TRBD1 few TRBJ2-6 TRBV5-7 21 CASSLEGQGASLLSGANVLTF TGTGCCAGCAGCTTGGAGGGACAGGGGGCTTCTCTGCTTTCTGGGGCCAACGTCCTGACTTTC
. many TRBJ2-4 TRBV7-8 15 CASSPQTGSVDIQYF TGTGCCAGCAGCCCTCAAACAGGGTCGGTGGACATTCAGTACTTC
. . TRBJ2-3 TRBV20-1 13 CSARDSGPDTQYF TGCAGTGCTAGAGATTCAGGACCAGATACGCAGTATTTT
TRBD1 few TRBJ2-1 TRBV11-2 18 CASSLDFGQGANYNEQFF TGTGCCAGCAGCTTAGATTTTGGGCAGGGGGCAAATTACAATGAGCAGTTCTTC
. many TRBJ1-1 TRBV7-3 12 CASSMTGVEAFF TGTGCCAGCAGCATGACAGGAGTAGAAGCTTTCTTT
. few TRBJ1-4 TRBV5-5 14 CASCMEATNEKLFF TGTGCCAGCTGCATGGAAGCAACTAATGAAAAACTGTTTTTT
TRBD1 . TRBJ1-2 TRBV5-6 15 CASSLRGGGQYGYTF TGTGCCAGCAGCTTGAGAGGCGGGGGACAGTACGGCTACACCTTC
. . TRBJ2-7 TRBV27 13 CASSFESSYEQYF TGTGCCAGCAGTTTTGAGAGCTCCTACGAGCAGTACTTC
. . TRBJ2-7 TRBV5-5 16 CASSGGTEPTSYEQYF TGTGCCAGCAGCGGAGGGACAGAACCAACCTCCTACGAGCAGTACTTC
. few TRBJ2-1 TRBV3-1 13 CASSPYLLGEQFF TGTGCCAGCAGCCCCTACCTCTTGGGCGAGCAGTTCTTC
. many TRBJ1-5 TRBV4-2 15 CASSQDGAARQPQHF TGTGCCAGCAGCCAAGATGGGGCGGCAAGGCAGCCCCAGCATTTT
. few TRBJ1-2 TRBV6-2/TRBV6-3 12 CASSQPRYGYTF TGTGCCAGCAGTCAACCTCGCTATGGCTACACCTTC
. few TRBJ1-3 TRBV10-3 15 CAISVMGTSGNTIYF TGTGCCATCAGTGTCATGGGTACCTCTGGAAACACCATATATTTT
TRBD2 few TRBJ2-5 TRBV11-2 17 CASSQGLAGGQQETQYF TGTGCCAGCAGCCAGGGCCTAGCGGGGGGGCAACAAGAGACCCAGTACTTC
. . TRBJ2-3 TRBV4-3 14 CASSQGAVADTQYF TGCGCCAGCAGCCAAGGAGCAGTTGCAGATACGCAGTATTTT
. few TRBJ2-5 TRBV24-1 13 CATSHAGIETQYF TGTGCCACCTCCCATGCAGGGATAGAGACCCAGTACTTC
TRBD1 few TRBJ2-3 TRBV5-5 16 CASSLGQTGGTDTQYF TGTGCCAGCAGCTTGGGCCAGACAGGGGGTACAGATACGCAGTATTTT
. few TRBJ1-4 TRBV5-6 18 CASSLGGTAVFGNEKLFF TGTGCCAGCAGCCTTGGCGGGACGGCCGTTTTTGGTAATGAAAAACTGTTTTTT
. few TRBJ1-1 TRBV2 15 CASSDQGLRDTEAFF TGTGCCAGCAGTGATCAGGGGTTAAGGGACACTGAAGCTTTCTTT
TRBD1 many TRBJ2-3 TRBV7-9 14 CASRSDRVTDTQYF TGTGCCAGCAGATCGGACAGGGTCACAGATACGCAGTATTTT
TRBD1 . TRBJ2-1 TRBV5-1 16 CASSPSYRGRYNEQFF TGCGCCAGCAGCCCATCTTACAGGGGTAGGTATAATGAGCAGTTCTTC
TRBD2 . TRBJ2-7 TRBV4-3 15 CASSQARDYTYEQYF TGCGCCAGCAGCCAAGCTAGGGACTATACCTACGAGCAGTACTTC
. few TRBJ2-1 TRBV7-2 13 CASSSLSYNEQFF TGTGCCAGCAGCTCCCTTAGTTACAATGAGCAGTTCTTC